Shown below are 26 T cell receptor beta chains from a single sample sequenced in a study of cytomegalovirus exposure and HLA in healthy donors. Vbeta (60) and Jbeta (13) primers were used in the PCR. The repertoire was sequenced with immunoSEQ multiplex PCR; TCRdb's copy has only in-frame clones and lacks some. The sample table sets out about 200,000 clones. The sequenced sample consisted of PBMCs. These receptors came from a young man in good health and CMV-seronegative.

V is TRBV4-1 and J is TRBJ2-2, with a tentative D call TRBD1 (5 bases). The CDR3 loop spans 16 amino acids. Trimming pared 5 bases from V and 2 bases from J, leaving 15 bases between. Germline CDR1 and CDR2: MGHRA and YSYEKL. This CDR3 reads CASSMSRVGNTGELFF. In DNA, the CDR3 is TGCGCCAGCAGCATGAGCAGGGTGGGAAACACCGGGGAGCTGTTTTTT.

This chain's CDR3 is CASSPALGGEAYEQYF. For the CDR3, the DNA is TGTGCCAGCAGTCCAGCGTTGGGGGGGGAAGCCTACGAGCAGTACTTC. The V gene is TRBV7-9, the J gene TRBJ2-7; 7 positions match TRBD2. CDR1 is SEHNR, CDR2 FQNEAQ, per germline (reference sequence). Trimming at V came to 6 bases and at J to 2 bases, leaving 13 bases not matched to a gene. This CDR3 is 16 amino acids long.

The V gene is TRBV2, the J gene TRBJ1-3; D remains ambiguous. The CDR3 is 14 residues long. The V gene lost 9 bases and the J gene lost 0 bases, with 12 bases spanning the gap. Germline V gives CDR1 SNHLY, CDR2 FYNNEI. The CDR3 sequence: CASRSGSSGNTIYF. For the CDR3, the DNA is TGTGCCAGTCGTAGTGGGAGCTCTGGAAACACCATATATTTT.

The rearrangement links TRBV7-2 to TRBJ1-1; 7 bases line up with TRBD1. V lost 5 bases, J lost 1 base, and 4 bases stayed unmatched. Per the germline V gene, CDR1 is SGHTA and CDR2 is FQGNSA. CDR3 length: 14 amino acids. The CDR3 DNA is TGTGCCAGCAGCCCGGACAGGAGGAACACTGAAGCTTTCTTT. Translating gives CASSPDRRNTEAFF.

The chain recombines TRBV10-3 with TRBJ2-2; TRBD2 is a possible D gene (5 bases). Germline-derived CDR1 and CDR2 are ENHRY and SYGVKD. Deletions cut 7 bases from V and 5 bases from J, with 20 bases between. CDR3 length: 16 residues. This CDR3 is CAITELAGGVTGELFF. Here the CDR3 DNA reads TGTGCCATCACGGAGCTGGCGGGTGGGGTTACCGGGGAGCTGTTTTTT.

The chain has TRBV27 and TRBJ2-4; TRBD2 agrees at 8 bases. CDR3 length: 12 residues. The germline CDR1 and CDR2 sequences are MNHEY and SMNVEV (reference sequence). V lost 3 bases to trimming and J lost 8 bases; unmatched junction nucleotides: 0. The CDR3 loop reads CASSFGGDIQYF. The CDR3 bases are TGTGCCAGCAGTTTCGGGGGGGACATTCAGTACTTC.

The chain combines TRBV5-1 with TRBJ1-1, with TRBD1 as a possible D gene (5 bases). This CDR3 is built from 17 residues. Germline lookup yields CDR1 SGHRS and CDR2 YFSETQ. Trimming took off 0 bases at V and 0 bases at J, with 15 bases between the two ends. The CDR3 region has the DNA TGCGCCAGCAGCTTGGCCGACAGTAGAATTATGAACACTGAAGCTTTCTTT. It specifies CASSLADSRIMNTEAFF.

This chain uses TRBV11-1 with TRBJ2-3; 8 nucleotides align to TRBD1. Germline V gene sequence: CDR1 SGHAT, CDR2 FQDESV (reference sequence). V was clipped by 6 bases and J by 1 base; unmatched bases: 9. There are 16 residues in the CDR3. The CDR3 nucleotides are TGTGCCAGCAGTCCCGACACGGGACAGGGCACAGATACGCAGTATTTT. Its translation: CASSPDTGQGTDTQYF.

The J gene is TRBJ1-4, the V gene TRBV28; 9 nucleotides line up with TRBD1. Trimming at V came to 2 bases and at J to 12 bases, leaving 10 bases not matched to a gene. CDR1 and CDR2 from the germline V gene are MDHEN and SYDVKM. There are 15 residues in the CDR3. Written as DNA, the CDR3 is TGTGCCAGCAGTTTAACGGGGGACAGGGTTTGGGAACTGTTTTTT. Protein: CASSLTGDRVWELFF.

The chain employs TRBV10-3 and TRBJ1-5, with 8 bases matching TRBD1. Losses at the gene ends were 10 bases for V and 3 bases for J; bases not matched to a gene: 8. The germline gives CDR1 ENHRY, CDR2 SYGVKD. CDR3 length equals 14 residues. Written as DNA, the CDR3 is TGTGCCACGACCCTGGACAGGGACAATCAGCCCCAGCATTTT. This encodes CATTLDRDNQPQHF.

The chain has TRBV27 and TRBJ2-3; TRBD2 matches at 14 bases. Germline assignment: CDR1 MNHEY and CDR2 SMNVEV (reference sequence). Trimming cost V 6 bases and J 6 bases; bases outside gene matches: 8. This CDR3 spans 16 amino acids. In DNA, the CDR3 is TGTGCCAGCAGGAGGACGGGACTAGCGGGAGTGGATACGCAGTATTTT. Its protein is CASRRTGLAGVDTQYF.

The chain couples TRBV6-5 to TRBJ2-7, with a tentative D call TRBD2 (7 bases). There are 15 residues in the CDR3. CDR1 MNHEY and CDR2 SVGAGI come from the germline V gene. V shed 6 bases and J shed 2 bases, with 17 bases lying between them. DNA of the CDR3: TGTGCCAGCAGCCTCTACCGGGGGGCACCCTACGAGCAGTACTTC. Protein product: CASSLYRGAPYEQYF.

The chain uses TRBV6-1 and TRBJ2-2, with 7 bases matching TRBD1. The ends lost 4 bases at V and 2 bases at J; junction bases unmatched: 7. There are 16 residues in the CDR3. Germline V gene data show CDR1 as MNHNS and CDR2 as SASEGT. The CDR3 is CASSAVGDRNTGELFF. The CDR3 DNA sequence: TGTGCCAGCAGTGCCGTAGGGGACAGAAACACCGGGGAGCTGTTTTTT.

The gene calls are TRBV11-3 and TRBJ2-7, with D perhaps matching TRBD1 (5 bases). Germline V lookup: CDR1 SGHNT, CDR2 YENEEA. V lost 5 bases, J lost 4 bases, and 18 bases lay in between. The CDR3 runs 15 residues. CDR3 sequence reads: CASSAHLQGRYEQYF. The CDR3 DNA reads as TGTGCCAGCAGCGCCCACCTCCAGGGAAGGTACGAGCAGTACTTC.

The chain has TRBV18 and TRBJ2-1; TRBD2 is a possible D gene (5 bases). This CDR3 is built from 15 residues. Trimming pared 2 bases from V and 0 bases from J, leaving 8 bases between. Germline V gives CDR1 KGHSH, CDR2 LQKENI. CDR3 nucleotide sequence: TGTGCCAGCTCACCATCGGGATACTCCTACAATGAGCAGTTCTTC. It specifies CASSPSGYSYNEQFF. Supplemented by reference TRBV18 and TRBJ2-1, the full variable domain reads NAGVMQNPRHLVRRRGQEARLRCSPMKGHSHVYWYRQLPEEGLKFMVYLQKENIIDESGMPKERFSAEFPKEGPSILRIQQVVRGDSAAYFCASSPSGYSYNEQFFGPGTRLTVL.

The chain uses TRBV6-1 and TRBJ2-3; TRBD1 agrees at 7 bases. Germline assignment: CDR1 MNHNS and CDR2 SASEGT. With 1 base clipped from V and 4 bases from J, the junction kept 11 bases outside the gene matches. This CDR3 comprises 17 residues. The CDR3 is CASSEVSFRGTPDTQYF. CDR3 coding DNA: TGTGCCAGCAGTGAAGTGTCGTTCAGGGGGACGCCAGATACGCAGTATTTT.

The DNA for the CDR3 is TGTGCCAGCACCCCCTTGGGGGGGGCGGTTCAGATCGGGCAGTTCTTC. Protein: CASTPLGGAVQIGQFF. This chain links TRBV7-6 with TRBJ2-1, with a weak D call TRBD2 (7 bases). The V end was cut by 7 bases, the J end by 12 bases, with 28 bases between. The CDR3 consists of 16 residues. Germline CDR1 reads SGHVS; CDR2 reads FNYEAQ. Supplemented by reference TRBV7-6 and TRBJ2-1, the full variable domain reads GAGVSQSPRYKVTKRGQDVALRCDPISGHVSLYWYRQALGQGPEFLTYFNYEAQQDKSGLPNDRFSAERPEGSISTLTIQRTEQRDSAMYRCASTPLGGAVQIGQFFGPGTRLTVL.

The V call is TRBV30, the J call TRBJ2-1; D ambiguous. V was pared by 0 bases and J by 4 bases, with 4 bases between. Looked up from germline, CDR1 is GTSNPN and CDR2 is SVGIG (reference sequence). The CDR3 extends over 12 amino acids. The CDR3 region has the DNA TGTGCCTGGAGTGTCCAGTACAATGAGCAGTTCTTC. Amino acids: CAWSVQYNEQFF.

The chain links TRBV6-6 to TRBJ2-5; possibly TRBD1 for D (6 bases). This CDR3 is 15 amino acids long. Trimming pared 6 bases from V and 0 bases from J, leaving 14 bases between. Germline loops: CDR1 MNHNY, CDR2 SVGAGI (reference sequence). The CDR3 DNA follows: TGTGCCAGCAGGGCACAGAAGGGGGACCAAGAGACCCAGTACTTC. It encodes CASRAQKGDQETQYF.

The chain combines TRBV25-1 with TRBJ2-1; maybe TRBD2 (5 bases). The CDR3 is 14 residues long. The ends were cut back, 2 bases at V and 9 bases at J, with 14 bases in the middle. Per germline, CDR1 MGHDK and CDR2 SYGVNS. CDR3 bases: TGTGCCAGCAGTGAACCTGGGAGTACGGTTGAGCAGTTCTTC. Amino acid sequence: CASSEPGSTVEQFF.

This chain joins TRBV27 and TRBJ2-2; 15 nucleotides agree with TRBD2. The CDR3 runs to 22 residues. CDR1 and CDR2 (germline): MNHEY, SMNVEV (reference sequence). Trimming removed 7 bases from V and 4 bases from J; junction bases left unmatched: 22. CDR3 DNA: TGTGCCAGCACTCCACGGGGACAGGGAAGGACTAGCGGGAGGGCCCTCACCGGGGAGCTGTTTTTT. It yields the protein CASTPRGQGRTSGRALTGELFF.

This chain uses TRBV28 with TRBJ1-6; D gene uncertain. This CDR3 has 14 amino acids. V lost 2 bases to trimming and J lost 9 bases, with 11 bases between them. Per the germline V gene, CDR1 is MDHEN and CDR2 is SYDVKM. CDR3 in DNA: TGTGCCAGCAGTTTAGGGCAAGATGGTTCACCCCTCCACTTT. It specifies CASSLGQDGSPLHF.

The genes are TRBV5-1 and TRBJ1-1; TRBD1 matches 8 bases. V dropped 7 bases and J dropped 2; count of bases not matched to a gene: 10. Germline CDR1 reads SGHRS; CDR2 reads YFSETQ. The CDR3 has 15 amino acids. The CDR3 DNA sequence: TGCGCCAGCGGAACAGGGGGGAGCGGAAACACTGAAGCTTTCTTT. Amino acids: CASGTGGSGNTEAFF.

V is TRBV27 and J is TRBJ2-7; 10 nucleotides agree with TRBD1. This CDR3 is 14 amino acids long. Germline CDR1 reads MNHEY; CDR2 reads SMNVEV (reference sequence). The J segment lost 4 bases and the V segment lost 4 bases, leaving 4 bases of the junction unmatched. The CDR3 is CASSWLGQGYEQYF. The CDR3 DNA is TGTGCCAGCAGTTGGTTGGGACAGGGGTACGAGCAGTACTTC.

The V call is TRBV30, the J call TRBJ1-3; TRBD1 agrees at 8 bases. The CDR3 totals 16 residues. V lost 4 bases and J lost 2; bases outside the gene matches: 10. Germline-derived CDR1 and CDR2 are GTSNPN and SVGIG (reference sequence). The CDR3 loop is CAWTRQGAPTGNTIYF. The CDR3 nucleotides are TGTGCCTGGACACGCCAGGGGGCTCCTACTGGAAACACCATATATTTT. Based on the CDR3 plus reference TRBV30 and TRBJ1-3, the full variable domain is SQTIHQWPATLVQPVGSPLSLECTVEGTSNPNLYWYRQAAGRGLQLLFYSVGIGQISSEVPQNLSASRPQDRQFILSSKKLLLSDSGFYLCAWTRQGAPTGNTIYFGEGSWLTVV.

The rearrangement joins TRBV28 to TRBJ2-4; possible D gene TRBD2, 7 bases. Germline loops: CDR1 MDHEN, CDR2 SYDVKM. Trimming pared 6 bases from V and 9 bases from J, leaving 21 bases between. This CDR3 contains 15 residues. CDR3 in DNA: TGTGCCAGCAGCCCGGTCCAGCGGGACAACGCCATTCAGTACTTC. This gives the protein CASSPVQRDNAIQYF.